This section outlines one T cell receptor beta chain sequence together with its context. Antigen unknown. One end of the junction is discordant with germline, which a read error may explain. The CDR3 has 13 residues. Germline CDR1 reads SEHNR; CDR2 reads FQNEAQ (reference sequence). These data originate in a study of cytomegalovirus exposure and HLA in healthy donors. General study findings and limits: Later work found that TCR association rates differed between HLA loci; DRB1 had the most and HLA-C the fewest. It was approximately 150 TCR beta chains that were listed as cytomegalovirus-associated.

PCR was performed using 60 Vbeta and 13 Jbeta primers. Measured with immunoSEQ multiplex PCR; TCRdb has only the in-frame clones, and not every one. The data contain under 35,000 clones, around 60% of them singletons. Sequencing input: PBMCs. The source of this sequence is a man in his forties or fifties in good health and CMV-seropositive. The genes are TRBV7-9 and TRBJ2-5, with 7 bases fitting TRBD2. The CDR3 spells CSSSFRGEETQYF. In DNA, the CDR3 is TGTTCCAGCAGCTTCCGGGGGGAAGAGACCCAGTACTTC.